This T cell receptor beta chain is drawn from a study of cytomegalovirus exposure and HLA in healthy donors. Study outcomes and limitations: TCR beta sequences reportedly predicted most subjects' HLA-A and HLA-B alleles accurately.

With respect to this clone: Its antigen is as yet unknown.

In the PCR, 60 Vbeta and 13 Jbeta primers were used. Some clones are missing from TCRdb's copy, which holds only in-frame ones; the method was immunoSEQ multiplex PCR. This repertoire shows about 160,000 clones, about four fifths found once; its top ten account for 1%. Germline CDR1 reads SGHTA; CDR2 reads FQGTGA. The CDR3 covers 14 residues. V lost 5 bases to trimming and J lost 1 base; unmatched junction nucleotides: 3. Sequenced sample: PBMCs. The sequence derives from a woman aged 50 to 60 in good health and CMV-seropositive. The V call is TRBV7-3, the J call TRBJ1-1; TRBD1 matches 8 bases. The DNA for the CDR3 is TGTGCCAGCAGCGCACAGGGGGGGAACACTGAAGCTTTCTTT. Its protein product is CASSAQGGNTEAFF.